Detailed here is one T cell receptor (beta chain). Antigen unknown. This sample stems from a study of cytomegalovirus exposure and HLA in healthy donors. Study-wide results and caveats: Apart from CMV serostatus, no immune exposure information was available. Most of the TCR beta V segments (in an earlier analysis) were productive either about 87% or about 30% of the time.

It was with 60 Vbeta and 13 Jbeta primers that the PCR ran. The repertoire was sequenced with immunoSEQ multiplex PCR; TCRdb's copy has only in-frame clones and lacks some. The sample holds more than 110,000 clones. V gave up 0 bases and J gave up 3 bases; unmatched junction bases: 3. The CDR3 extends over 16 amino acids. Per the germline V gene, CDR1 is KGHSH and CDR2 is LQKENI. Specimen: PBMCs. The rearrangement joins TRBV18 to TRBJ2-5; 11 bases line up with TRBD1. This receptor was obtained from a man between 40 and 49 years old in good health and CMV-seronegative. CDR3 in DNA: TGTGCCAGCTCACCACCACGGACAGGGGGCAAAGAGACCCAGTACTTC. It translates to CASSPPRTGGKETQYF.